The 28 T cell receptor beta chains given below trace back to one sample, sequenced in a study of blood T cells in healthy people across ages (dated by TCRdb to the mid-2010s). The receptor library was made with 5' RACE. The listed sequencing device is Illumina HiSeq 2500. The second PCR ran for about 6 to 11 cycles and used a J-beta primer mix along with a sample-barcoded 5' primer. TCRdb trimmed public reads at Q25 via fastp, called clones via MiXCR and kept in-frame beta chains. Each entry is one CDR3 protein sequence, shown with its most common DNA and genes. The sample yields approximately 1.5 million distinct CDR3 sequences; about 42% were counted once. The ten largest clones add up to over 3.5% of the sample. Sequences were obtained from blood. These receptors were collected from a young woman in good health.

This chain links TRBV7-2 with TRBJ1-2; TRBD1 might be the D (5 bases). V lost 1 base, J lost 5 bases, and 14 bases lay in between. There are 15 residues in the CDR3. The germline CDR1 and CDR2 sequences are SGHTA and FQGNSA. This CDR3 reads CASSLGYERGYGYTF. In DNA, the CDR3 is TGTGCCAGCAGCTTAGGGTACGAAAGGGGTTATGGCTACACCTTC.

The chain combines TRBV3-1 with TRBJ1-2, with TRBD1 matching 11 bases. The CDR3 runs to 16 residues. Per the germline V gene, CDR1 is LGHDT and CDR2 is YNNKEL (reference sequence). J lost 5 bases, V lost 4 bases, and 9 bases had no gene match. CDR3 nucleotides: TGTGCCAGCAGCCGGGGCTCGGGACAGGGGGAATATGGCTACACCTTC. It is translated as CASSRGSGQGEYGYTF.

This clonotype was found a few times. The chain has TRBV7-9 and TRBJ2-5, with D uncertain. Germline lookup yields CDR1 SEHNR and CDR2 FQNEAQ (reference sequence). The V end lost 5 bases, the J end lost 11 bases, and 36 bases lay between the germline ends. This CDR3 has 19 residues. The CDR3 loop is CASSDPTFATPPLYNEQYF. CDR3 DNA: TGTGCCAGCAGCGATCCAACCTTCGCGACACCGCCTCTGTACAATGAGCAGTACTTC.

The rearrangement uses TRBV7-2 and TRBJ2-1; 7 bases are a match to TRBD2. The V segment lost 5 bases and the J segment 15 bases; nucleotides outside the gene matches: 10. Germline assignment: CDR1 SGHTA and CDR2 FQGNSA. The CDR3 consists of 12 residues. DNA of the CDR3: TGTGCCAGCAGCCTGGGACTATCCTCCTGGTTCTTC. Residues: CASSLGLSSWFF.

This chain connects TRBV6-5 to TRBJ1-2; TRBD1 is a possible D gene (5 bases). V lost 6 bases, J lost 3 bases, and 14 bases lay in between. The germline CDR1 and CDR2 sequences are MNHEY and SVGAGI. The CDR3 loop spans 14 amino acids. The CDR3, as DNA: TGTGCCAGCAGCCAGGCTTGGGGGGACTATGGCTACACCTTC. Translated, it gives CASSQAWGDYGYTF.

The genes are TRBV21-1 and TRBJ2-1. TRBV21-1 is given as a pseudogene. This CDR3 contains 10 residues. The chain's CDR3 is CASATYEQFF. CDR3 sequence (DNA): TGTGCCAGCGCCACCTATGAGCAGTTCTTC.

The chain is built from TRBV12-3 or TRBV12-4 and TRBJ1-2; 7 nucleotides agree with TRBD1. J lost 4 bases, V lost 5 bases, and 7 bases had no gene match. This CDR3 is 14 amino acids long. CDR3 DNA: TGTGCCAGCAGTGGACAGGATGTTCTCTATGGCTACACCTTC. This translates into CASSGQDVLYGYTF.

The gene calls are TRBV18 and TRBJ2-1; TRBD1 matches at 10 bases. The germline V gene encodes CDR1 KGHSH and CDR2 LQKENI. With V trimmed by 4 bases and J by 0 bases, 3 bases remained unmatched. This CDR3 has 16 amino acids. Here the CDR3 reads CASSRGQGGSYNEQFF. Written as DNA, the CDR3 is TGTGCCAGCTCACGCGGACAGGGGGGCTCCTACAATGAGCAGTTCTTC.

The chain has TRBV29-1 and TRBJ1-2; D not certain. The CDR3 runs 14 residues. Germline V gene lookup returns CDR1 SQVTM and CDR2 ANQGSEA. V was shortened by 0 bases and J by 8 bases, with 16 bases between the two germline ends. The CDR3 DNA reads TGCAGCGTTGAAGAAGGGTTAACCAGAGGAGGCTACACCTTC. Protein product: CSVEEGLTRGGYTF.

V usage is TRBV12-3 or TRBV12-4 and J usage is TRBJ2-7; D may be TRBD2 (5 bases). The V end was cut by 7 bases, the J end by 0 bases, with 10 bases between. This CDR3 comprises 13 residues. The CDR3: CASKEASSYEQYF. The CDR3, as DNA: TGTGCCAGCAAGGAGGCGAGCTCCTACGAGCAGTACTTC.

The sample holds a few counts of this clonotype. V usage is TRBV4-1 and J usage is TRBJ2-3; D gene uncertain. CDR3 length: 16 residues. Germline V lookup: CDR1 MGHRA, CDR2 YSYEKL. Trimming cost V 1 base and J 1 base, with 12 bases left between them. The CDR3 DNA reads TGCGCCAGCAGCCAAGGGTCAGGATGGGGCACAGATACGCAGTATTTT. It translates to CASSQGSGWGTDTQYF.

The rearrangement joins TRBV6-2 or TRBV6-3 to TRBJ2-3; 7 nucleotides match TRBD2. In germline, CDR1 is MNHEY, CDR2 SVGEGT. This CDR3 region has 14 residues. The V segment lost 7 bases and the J segment 4 bases; nucleotides outside the gene matches: 8. CDR3 residues: CASTQGRVADTQYF. The CDR3 DNA sequence: TGTGCCAGCACCCAAGGGAGGGTGGCAGATACGCAGTATTTT.

The chain is built from TRBV27 and TRBJ2-1, with 9 bases that match TRBD1. The germline V gene encodes CDR1 MNHEY and CDR2 SMNVEV (reference sequence). Germline trimming cut 10 bases from V and 8 bases from J; bases unmatched to any gene: 15. The length of the CDR3 is 15 residues. CDR3 in DNA: TGTGCCACCCAGGGAGCGGGACAGGGTTACGATGAGCAGTTCTTC. Amino acid sequence: CATQGAGQGYDEQFF.

This clonotype was seen a single time. The rearrangement uses TRBV20-1 and TRBJ2-4, with D uncertain. Germline V CDR1 and CDR2: DFQATT, SNEGSKA (reference sequence). The CDR3 consists of 15 residues. Trimming removed 2 bases from V and 13 bases from J, with 24 bases in between. The CDR3 spells CSARSSRGLDGEQYF. The CDR3 nucleotides read TGCAGTGCTAGATCATCGCGCGGCTTAGACGGAGAGCAGTACTTC.

CDR3 DNA sequence: TGTGCCAGCAGCTCGTTCTCCCAGACGCTCGGCTACACCTTC. Amino acid sequence: CASSSFSQTLGYTF. The gene calls are TRBV5-4 and TRBJ1-2; the D is unclear. Germline lookup yields CDR1 SGHNT and CDR2 YYREEE (reference sequence). There are 14 residues in the CDR3. Trimming removed 3 bases from V and 8 bases from J, with 17 bases in between.

This clonotype appeared a few times. V usage is TRBV25-1 and J usage is TRBJ2-7, with a possible D match to TRBD1 (6 bases). With 7 bases removed from V and 0 bases from J, the gap between germline ends came to 13 bases. CDR1 and CDR2 from the germline V gene are MGHDK and SYGVNS. This CDR3 is built from 14 residues. The CDR3 DNA sequence: TGTGCCAGCACTCCCCGGGACAACTCCTACGAGCAGTACTTC. This encodes CASTPRDNSYEQYF.

The V call is TRBV7-2, the J call TRBJ2-3, with D tentatively TRBD1 (6 bases). In germline, CDR1 is SGHTA, CDR2 FQGNSA. V dropped 0 bases and J dropped 6 bases, with 10 bases sitting between them. The CDR3 is 14 amino acids. CDR3 DNA: TGTACCAGCAGCTTAGCCTATAGGGGGGATACGCAGTATTTT. It translates to CTSSLAYRGDTQYF.

This chain connects TRBV7-2 to TRBJ1-4; tentative D call: TRBD1 (6 bases). V was trimmed by 5 bases and J by 11 bases, leaving 15 bases between them. The germline CDR1 and CDR2 sequences are SGHTA and FQGNSA. This CDR3 region has 13 residues. The DNA for the CDR3 is TGTGCCAGCAGCGCGGGGGAACAGGGTAAACTGTTTTTT. Translation gives CASSAGEQGKLFF. Full variable domain (outside the CDR3, taken from reference TRBV7-2 and TRBJ1-4): GAGVSQSPSNKVTEKGKDVELRCDPISGHTALYWYRQSLGQGLEFLIYFQGNSAPDKSGLPSDRFSAERTGGSVSTLTIQRTQQEDSAVYLCASSAGEQGKLFFGSGTQLSVL.

This clonotype was seen only a few times. Germline and junction disagree at one end, which may indicate a read error. The rearrangement links TRBV10-1 to TRBJ2-1; 8 bases are shared with TRBD2. The last part of the DNA fits TRBJ2-7 better; the J call may be wrong. The CDR3 contains 14 residues. Per germline, CDR1 WNHNN and CDR2 SYGVQD (reference sequence). This CDR3 reads CASSLAGRYNEQYF. CDR3 in DNA: TGTGCCAGCAGCTTAGCGGGACGGTACAATGAGCAGTACTTC.

This clonotype has more than one count but fewer than ten. The V call is TRBV27, the J call TRBJ2-1, with D possibly TRBD2 on 7 matching bases. Germline V lookup: CDR1 MNHEY, CDR2 SMNVEV (reference sequence). The V end was cut by 3 bases, the J end by 9 bases, with 15 bases between. The CDR3 totals 14 residues. CDR3 sequence (DNA): TGTGCCAGCAGTTTGACCGGGGGGCGGAGTGAGCAGTTCTTC. Translation gives CASSLTGGRSEQFF.

The V and J genes are TRBV10-3 and TRBJ2-1, with 9 positions matching TRBD2. With 0 bases clipped from V and 2 bases from J, the junction kept 2 bases outside the gene matches. CDR1 is ENHRY and CDR2 is SYGVKD in the germline V gene. The CDR3 length is 16 residues. The CDR3 protein is CAISESAGGPYNEQFF. CDR3 nucleotides: TGTGCCATCAGTGAGTCAGCGGGAGGCCCCTACAATGAGCAGTTCTTC.

This chain connects TRBV20-1 to TRBJ2-3; the match to TRBD1 covers 7 bases. This CDR3 comprises 14 residues. Germline V gene data show CDR1 as DFQATT and CDR2 as SNEGSKA (reference sequence). The V segment lost 1 base and the J segment 3 bases; nucleotides outside the gene matches: 4. CDR3 residues: CSARGQGWTDTQYF. DNA for the CDR3: TGCAGTGCTAGAGGACAGGGTTGGACAGATACGCAGTATTTT.

V and J are TRBV20-1 and TRBJ2-3, with 10 bases lining up with TRBD1. V trimming: 6 bases; J trimming: 3 bases; junction bases outside the gene matches: 6. The CDR3 contains 14 residues. The V gene's germline CDR1 is DFQATT and CDR2 SNEGSKA (reference sequence). CDR3 coding DNA: TGCAGTGCCCAAGACAGGGGGCTAACAGATACGCAGTATTTT. Its translation is CSAQDRGLTDTQYF.

This rearrangement joins TRBV28 to TRBJ2-6; TRBD1 is a possible D gene (6 bases). V shed 4 bases and J shed 0 bases, with 10 bases lying between them. Germline values: CDR1 MDHEN, CDR2 SYDVKM. The CDR3 is made up of 16 amino acids. CDR3 coding DNA: TGTGCCAGCAGTTCGTACAGGGACTCTGGGGCCAACGTCCTGACTTTC. It encodes CASSSYRDSGANVLTF. Combining the CDR3 with reference TRBV28 and TRBJ2-6 gives the whole variable domain DVKVTQSSRYLVKRTGEKVFLECVQDMDHENMFWYRQDPGLGLRLIYFSYDVKMKEKGDIPEGYSVSREKKERFSLILESASTNQTSMYLCASSSYRDSGANVLTFGAGSRLTVL.

In its sample, this clonotype was seen a few times. The chain combines TRBV20-1 with TRBJ2-7; TRBD1 agrees at 8 bases. The V gene end was trimmed by 5 bases and the J gene end by 1 base; junction bases not matched to a gene: 4. Germline assignment: CDR1 DFQATT and CDR2 SNEGSKA (reference sequence). This CDR3 contains 13 residues. The CDR3 is CSAEDRESYEQYF. The CDR3, as DNA: TGCAGTGCTGAGGACAGGGAGTCCTACGAGCAGTACTTC.

The sample holds many counts of this clonotype. The genes are TRBV3-1 and TRBJ2-3; tentative D call: TRBD1 (6 bases). Germline V gives CDR1 LGHDT, CDR2 YNNKEL (reference sequence). This CDR3 is 15 amino acids long. Trimming left V 1 base short and J 4 bases short, with 12 bases between. In DNA, the CDR3 is TGTGCCAGCAGCCAAGGTAGCAGGGGACCAGATACGCAGTATTTT. Translation gives CASSQGSRGPDTQYF.

In its sample, this clonotype was seen once. This chain uses TRBV6-2 or TRBV6-3 with TRBJ2-7; D uncertain. The end of the DNA aligns better with TRBJ2-5, so the J call may be wrong. The CDR3 sequence is 13 residues long. CDR1 is MNHEY, CDR2 SVGEGT, per germline. Here the CDR3 DNA reads TGTGCCAGCACCGACCCCACCCTGGAGACCCAGTACTTC. Translating gives CASTDPTLETQYF.

This clonotype was observed at least ten times. The V and J genes are TRBV6-1 and TRBJ2-3; no reliable D call. Germline V gives CDR1 MNHNS, CDR2 SASEGT. The V gene lost 8 bases and the J gene lost 2 bases, with 11 bases spanning the gap. The CDR3 loop spans 13 amino acids. CDR3 residues: CASDELHTDTQYF. The CDR3 DNA sequence: TGTGCCAGCGATGAACTCCACACAGATACGCAGTATTTT.